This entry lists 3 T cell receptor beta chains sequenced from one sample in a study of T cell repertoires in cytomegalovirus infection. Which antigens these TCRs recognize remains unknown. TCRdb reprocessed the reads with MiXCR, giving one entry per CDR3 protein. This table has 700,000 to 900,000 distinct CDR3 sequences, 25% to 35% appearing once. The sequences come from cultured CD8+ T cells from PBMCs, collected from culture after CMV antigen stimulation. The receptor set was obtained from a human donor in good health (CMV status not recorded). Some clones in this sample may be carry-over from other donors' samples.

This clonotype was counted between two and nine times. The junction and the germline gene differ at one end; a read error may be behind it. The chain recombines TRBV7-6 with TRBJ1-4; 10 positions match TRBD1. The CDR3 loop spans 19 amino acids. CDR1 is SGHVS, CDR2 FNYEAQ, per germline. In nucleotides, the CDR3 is TGTGCTAGCAGCCTAGCCCCGGGACAGGGGAAATCAACTAATGAAAAACTGTTTTTT. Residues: CASSLAPGQGKSTNEKLFF.

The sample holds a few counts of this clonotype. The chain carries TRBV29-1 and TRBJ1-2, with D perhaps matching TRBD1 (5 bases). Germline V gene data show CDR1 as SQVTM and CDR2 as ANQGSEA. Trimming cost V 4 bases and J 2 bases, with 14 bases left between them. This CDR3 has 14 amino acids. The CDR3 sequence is CSVGRMGENYGYTF. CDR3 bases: TGCAGCGTTGGACGAATGGGGGAGAACTATGGCTACACCTTC.

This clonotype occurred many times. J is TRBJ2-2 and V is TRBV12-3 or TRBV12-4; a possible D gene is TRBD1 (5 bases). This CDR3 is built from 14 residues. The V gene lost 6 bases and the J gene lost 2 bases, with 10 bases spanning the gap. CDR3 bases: TGTGCCAGCAGGGGTCAGGGAAACACCGGGGAGCTGTTTTTT. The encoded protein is CASRGQGNTGELFF.